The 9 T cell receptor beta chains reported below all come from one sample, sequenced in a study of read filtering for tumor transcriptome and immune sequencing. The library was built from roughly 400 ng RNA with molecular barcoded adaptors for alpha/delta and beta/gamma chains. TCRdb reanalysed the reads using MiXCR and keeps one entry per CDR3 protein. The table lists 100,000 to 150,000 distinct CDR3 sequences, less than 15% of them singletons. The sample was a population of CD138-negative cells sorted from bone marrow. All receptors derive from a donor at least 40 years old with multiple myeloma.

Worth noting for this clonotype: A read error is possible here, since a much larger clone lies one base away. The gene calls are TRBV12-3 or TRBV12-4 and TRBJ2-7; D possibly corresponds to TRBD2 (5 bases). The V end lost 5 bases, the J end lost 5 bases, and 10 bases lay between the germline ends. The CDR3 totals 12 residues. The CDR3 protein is CASSPTRDEQYF. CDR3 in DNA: TGTGCCAGCAGTCCCACGAGGGACGAGCAGTACTTC.

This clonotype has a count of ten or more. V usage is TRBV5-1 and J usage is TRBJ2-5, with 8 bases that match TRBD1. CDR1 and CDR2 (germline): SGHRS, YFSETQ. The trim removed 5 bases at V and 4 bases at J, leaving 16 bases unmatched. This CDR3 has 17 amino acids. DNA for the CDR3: TGCGCCAGCAGGACGAAGCTACAGGGGGTGCTAGCAGAGACCCAGTACTTC. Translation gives CASRTKLQGVLAETQYF.

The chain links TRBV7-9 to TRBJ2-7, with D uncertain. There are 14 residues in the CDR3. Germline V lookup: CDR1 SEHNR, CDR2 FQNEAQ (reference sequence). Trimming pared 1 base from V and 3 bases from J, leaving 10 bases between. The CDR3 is CASSLESGGYEQYF. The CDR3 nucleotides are TGTGCCAGCAGCTTAGAATCCGGCGGCTACGAGCAGTACTTC.

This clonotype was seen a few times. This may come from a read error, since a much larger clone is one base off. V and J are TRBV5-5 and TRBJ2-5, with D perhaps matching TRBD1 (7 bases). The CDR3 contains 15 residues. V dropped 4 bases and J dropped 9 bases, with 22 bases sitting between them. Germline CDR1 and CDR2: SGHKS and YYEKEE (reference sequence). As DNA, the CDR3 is TGTGCCAGCAGCCCCCGGGGTGAGCAGGGGGAGGCCCAGTACTTC. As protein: CASSPRGEQGEAQYF.

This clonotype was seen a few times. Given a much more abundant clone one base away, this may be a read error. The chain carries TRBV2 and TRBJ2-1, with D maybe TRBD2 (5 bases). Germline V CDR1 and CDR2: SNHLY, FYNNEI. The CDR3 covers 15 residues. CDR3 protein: CASTQDGGSYNGQFF. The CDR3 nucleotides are TGTGCCAGCACCCAGGACGGAGGCTCCTACAATGGGCAGTTCTTC.

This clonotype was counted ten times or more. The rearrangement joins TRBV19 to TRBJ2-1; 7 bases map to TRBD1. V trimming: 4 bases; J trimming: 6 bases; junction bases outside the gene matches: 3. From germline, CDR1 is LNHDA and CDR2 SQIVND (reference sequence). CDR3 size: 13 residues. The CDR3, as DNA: TGTGCCAGTAGTACACAGGGGCCCAATGAGCAGTTCTTC. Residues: CASSTQGPNEQFF.

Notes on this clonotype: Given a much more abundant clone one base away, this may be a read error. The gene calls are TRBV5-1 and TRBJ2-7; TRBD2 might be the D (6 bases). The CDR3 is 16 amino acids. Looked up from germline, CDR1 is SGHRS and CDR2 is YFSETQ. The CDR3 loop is CTSSSGTAGRSYEQYF. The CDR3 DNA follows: TGCACCAGCAGCTCAGGGACGGCGGGACGTTCTTACGAGCAGTACTTC.

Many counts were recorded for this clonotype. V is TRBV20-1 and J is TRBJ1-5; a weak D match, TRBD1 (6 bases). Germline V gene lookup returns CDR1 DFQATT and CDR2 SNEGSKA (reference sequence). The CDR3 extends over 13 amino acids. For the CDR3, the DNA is TGCAGCTTAGGGGGAGGTCACAATCAGCCCCAGCATTTT. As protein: CSLGGGHNQPQHF.

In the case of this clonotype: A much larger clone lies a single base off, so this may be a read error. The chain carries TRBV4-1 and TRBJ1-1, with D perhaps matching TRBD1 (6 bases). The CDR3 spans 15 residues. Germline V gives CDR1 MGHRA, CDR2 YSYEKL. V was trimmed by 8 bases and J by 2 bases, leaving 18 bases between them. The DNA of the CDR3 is TGCGCCAGCGGCCGGGACAAGGGAATAAACACTGAAGCTTTCTTT. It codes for CASGRDKGINTEAFF.